The 10 T cell receptor beta chains below all came from one sample that was sequenced in a study of blood T cell repertoires in COVID-19. Profiled with immunoSEQ multiplex PCR; TCRdb holds only in-frame clones, not every one. The table records about 160,000 clones, around 90% of them present only once. The sample comprised peripheral blood. The receptor source for this set is a woman in her fifties or sixties with active or convalescent COVID-19.

Concerning this clone itself: Other nucleotide sequences in the sample specify the same CDR3. J is TRBJ1-1 and V is TRBV29-1; 7 bases align to TRBD1. After removal of 6 bases from V and 0 bases from J, the junction contained 4 bases not matched to a gene. The CDR3 covers 13 residues. Germline V gene sequence: CDR1 SQVTM, CDR2 ANQGSEA. The CDR3 here is CSVGGRMNTEAFF. In nucleotides, the CDR3 is TGCAGCGTAGGGGGCAGGATGAACACTGAAGCTTTCTTT.

CDR3 coding DNA: TGTGCCAGCAGTTTATCTTGGACAGGGGTCTACGAGCAGTACTTC. Residues: CASSLSWTGVYEQYF. The chain recombines TRBV27 with TRBJ2-7, with 9 bases fitting TRBD1. V lost 0 bases and J lost 3; bases outside the gene matches: 3. The CDR3 runs to 15 residues. CDR1 and CDR2 from the germline V gene are MNHEY and SMNVEV (reference sequence).

This clone appeared a few times. This sequence joins TRBV6-2 or TRBV6-3 and TRBJ2-2; tentative D call: TRBD1 (5 bases). There are 15 residues in the CDR3. V was trimmed by 6 bases and J by 6 bases, leaving 17 bases between them. From germline, CDR1 is MNHEY and CDR2 SVGEGT. This chain's CDR3 is CASSPQGVEPGELFF. The CDR3 DNA sequence: TGTGCCAGCAGCCCACAAGGGGTCGAACCCGGGGAGCTGTTTTTT.

V is TRBV11-2 and J is TRBJ1-4; D is uncertain. Germline values: CDR1 SGHAT, CDR2 FQNNGV. Trimming took off 2 bases at V and 6 bases at J, with 19 bases between the two ends. The CDR3 totals 17 residues. In DNA form, the CDR3 reads TGTGCCAGCAGCTTAAGGAGAGACAATGGAGGTTATGAAAAACTGTTTTTT. Its translation is CASSLRRDNGGYEKLFF.

V is TRBV6-4 and J is TRBJ1-1; D is possibly TRBD1 (6 bases). There are 13 residues in the CDR3. In germline, CDR1 is MRHNA, CDR2 SNTAGT. V lost 9 bases and J 4 bases, leaving 15 bases between the germline ends. In DNA, the CDR3 is TGTGCCAGTTCACAGGGTACGGGCACTGAAGCTTTCTTT. The encoded protein is CASSQGTGTEAFF.

This chain links TRBV18 with TRBJ1-6, with 8 positions matching TRBD1. Unmatched junction bases numbered 11, after V lost 5 bases and J lost 8 bases. The CDR3 is made up of 16 amino acids. Germline-derived CDR1 and CDR2 are KGHSH and LQKENI. The CDR3 region has the DNA TGTGCCAGCTCAGTTACCAGGGGGCTGAGGGATTCACCCCTCCACTTT. This gives the protein CASSVTRGLRDSPLHF. Full variable domain (remainder filled in from reference TRBV18 and TRBJ1-6): NAGVMQNPRHLVRRRGQEARLRCSPMKGHSHVYWYRQLPEEGLKFMVYLQKENIIDESGMPKERFSAEFPKEGPSILRIQQVVRGDSAAYFCASSVTRGLRDSPLHFGNGTRLTVT.

The genes are TRBV7-2 and TRBJ2-1; the D gene is possibly TRBD2 (5 bases). CDR1 is SGHTA, CDR2 FQGNSA, per germline. This CDR3 has 16 amino acids. V was clipped by 0 bases and J by 0 bases, with 9 bases between them. DNA of the CDR3: TGTGCCAGCAGCTTAGCAGGGAGAGGCTCCTACAATGAGCAGTTCTTC. Translating gives CASSLAGRGSYNEQFF.

The V gene is TRBV7-2, the J gene TRBJ2-7; TRBD2 matches 14 bases. Germline V gene lookup returns CDR1 SGHTA and CDR2 FQGNSA. The CDR3 extends over 18 amino acids. V lost 0 bases and J lost 1; bases outside the gene matches: 5. The CDR3 is CASSLAHGTSGGSYEQYF. DNA for the CDR3: TGTGCCAGCAGCTTAGCGCATGGGACTAGCGGGGGTTCCTACGAGCAGTACTTC.

The chain carries TRBV10-3 and TRBJ2-2, with 11 bases identical to TRBD1. This CDR3 comprises 15 residues. Germline CDR1 is ENHRY and CDR2 is SYGVKD. J gave up 5 bases and V 4 bases, and 3 bases lay outside the gene matches. As DNA, the CDR3 is TGTGCCATCAGTGGGGGACAGGGGGGAACCGGGGAGCTGTTTTTT. Translated: CAISGGQGGTGELFF.

This clone was seen only once. This chain links TRBV2 with TRBJ2-7, with 9 nucleotides matching TRBD2. The J segment lost 0 bases and the V segment lost 9 bases, leaving 9 bases of the junction unmatched. The CDR3 is 15 residues long. Germline V gives CDR1 SNHLY, CDR2 FYNNEI. The CDR3 loop reads CASGGGGAPSYEQYF. CDR3 bases: TGTGCCAGTGGGGGCGGGGGGGCCCCCTCCTACGAGCAGTACTTC. The variable domain in full, with the rest retrieved from reference TRBV2 and TRBJ2-7, is EPEVTQTPSHQVTQMGQEVILRCVPISNHLYFYWYRQILGQKVEFLVSFYNNEISEKSEIFDDQFSVERPDGSNFTLKIRSTKLEDSAMYFCASGGGGAPSYEQYFGPGTRLTVT.